This T cell receptor beta chain was sequenced during a study of Graves' ophthalmopathy and Graves' hyperthyroidism. Study-wide points: Ophthalmopathy progression predictions by the model showed about 79% specificity and 70.59% sensitivity.

The CDR3 runs 12 residues. Trimming left V 6 bases short and J 5 bases short, with 10 bases between. TCR beta CDR3 regions were amplified from RNA transcripts. Second-round multiplex PCR came after first-round RT-PCR with HTBI primers. Each CDR3 protein gets one entry after TCRdb re-called the multiplex PCR reads with MiXCR. The repertoire consists of some 210,000 distinct CDR3 sequences, with under 30% occurring once and the leading ten covering about 8.2%. At least ten counts were recorded for this clonotype. Its antigen is unidentified. This TCR came from a man between 50 and 59 years old with Graves' ophthalmopathy. The rearrangement joins TRBV12-3 or TRBV12-4 to TRBJ2-5; D unresolved. The sample taken for sequencing was peripheral blood. CDR3 protein: CASSLDRETQYF. CDR3 nucleotide sequence: TGTGCCAGCAGCCTAGACCGGGAGACCCAGTACTTC.